One T cell receptor beta chain is described in this entry. Its specificity is not known. This CDR3 has 16 residues. With 0 bases clipped from V and 1 base from J, the junction kept 4 bases outside the gene matches. Germline-derived CDR1 and CDR2 are SGDLS and YYNGEE. The data belong to a study of T cell responses to AZD1222 COVID-19 vaccine. Notes on the study in general: Spike-specific TCR breadth and depth grew following two AZD1222 doses. Repertoire sampling was restricted to post-peak T cell response timepoints. Baseline antibody screening turned up just a handful of seropositive AZD1222 recipients. It should be noted that donors were predominantly white British and more often female, and clonal diversity was possibly underestimated.

Assay: immunoSEQ multiplex PCR; the TCRdb copy retains only in-frame clones and omits some. The sample includes some 130,000 clones, approximately 83% of them seen just once. The TCR was taken from an adult in good health. Sequencing was performed on peripheral blood, taken on day 0 of AZD1222 vaccination. The V call is TRBV9, the J call TRBJ2-5; 9 bases agree with TRBD2. The CDR3 coding sequence is TGTGCCAGCAGCGTAGAAGGTAGCGGGGGCCAAGAGACCCAGTACTTC. Translation gives CASSVEGSGGQETQYF.